These 10 T cell receptor beta chains originate from one sample sequenced in a study of regulatory T cells in long-lasting Graves disease. Arm-PCR of CDR3 regions with iRepertoire HTBI primers generated TCR beta libraries. TCRdb ran MiXCR on the multiplex PCR reads and lists one entry per CDR3 protein. The data contain about 540,000 distinct CDR3 sequences, approximately 13% of them seen just once; the ten biggest clones take up roughly a tenth. As to time point: newly diagnosed GD, antithyroid drugs for less than 3 months. Construction of the TCR library relied on RNA isolated from PBMCs. These data were also reused for a study on T cells in Graves' hyperthyroidism and ophthalmopathy.

Here the sequenced sample was peripheral blood mononuclear cells (PBMCs), taken at new diagnosis, from a patient treated with antithyroid drugs. These receptors all stem from a young man with Graves disease.

This clonotype was counted between two and nine times. This rearrangement joins TRBV6-1 to TRBJ1-2, with D unclear. Trimming cost V 8 bases and J 1 base, with 11 bases left between them. The CDR3 has 13 amino acids. The V gene's germline CDR1 is MNHNS and CDR2 SASEGT. CDR3 sequence (DNA): TGTGCCAGCTCCCCAGCGGATAACTATGGCTACACCTTC. Translating it yields CASSPADNYGYTF.

In its sample, this clonotype was seen many times. This chain joins TRBV5-1 and TRBJ2-1; the D is unclear. This CDR3 spans 13 amino acids. Germline V CDR1 and CDR2: SGHRS, YFSETQ. V lost 4 bases to trimming and J lost 1 base, with 6 bases between them. CDR3 sequence (DNA): TGCGCCAGCAGCCTGACTTCCTACAATGAGCAGTTCTTC. This sequence encodes CASSLTSYNEQFF.

V usage is TRBV29-1 and J usage is TRBJ2-1, with 10 nucleotides matching TRBD2. The germline gives CDR1 SQVTM, CDR2 ANQGSEA. The CDR3 spans 15 residues. With V trimmed by 3 bases and J by 7 bases, 9 bases remained unmatched. Here the CDR3 DNA reads TGCAGCGTTGACCTGAGGACTAGCGGCGAGAATGAGCAGTTCTTC. Its translation: CSVDLRTSGENEQFF.

This clonotype has a count of ten or more. The rearrangement uses TRBV29-1 and TRBJ2-7; D uncertain. The CDR3 consists of 13 residues. Trimming shortened V by 6 bases and J by 5 bases, and 17 bases separated the two germline ends. Germline loops: CDR1 SQVTM, CDR2 ANQGSEA. CDR3 nucleotides: TGCAGCGTAGCCGGGCCTCGGTGGGACGAGCAGTACTTC. Amino acid sequence: CSVAGPRWDEQYF.

The chain carries TRBV6-5 and TRBJ1-6, with D possibly being TRBD1 (5 bases). The CDR3 consists of 15 residues. Deletions cut 3 bases from V and 7 bases from J, with 13 bases between. From germline, CDR1 is MNHEY and CDR2 SVGAGI. The CDR3 protein is CASSYGRVGNSPLHF. The CDR3, as DNA: TGTGCCAGCAGTTATGGCAGGGTGGGGAATTCACCCCTCCACTTT.

Many counts were recorded for this clonotype. The chain has TRBV27 and TRBJ2-5, with TRBD2 matching 9 bases. The CDR3 runs to 16 residues. Germline V lookup: CDR1 MNHEY, CDR2 SMNVEV (reference sequence). V lost 0 bases and J lost 1; bases outside the gene matches: 3. CDR3 amino acids: CASSLSSGGPQETQYF. CDR3 nucleotide sequence: TGTGCCAGCAGTTTATCGAGCGGGGGGCCCCAAGAGACCCAGTACTTC.

In this sample, this clonotype turned up a few times. The chain is built from TRBV29-1 and TRBJ2-7; D is ambiguous. V lost 5 bases and J 6 bases, leaving 8 bases between the germline ends. In germline, CDR1 is SQVTM, CDR2 ANQGSEA. CDR3 size: 10 residues. The CDR3, as DNA: TGCAGCGTTTCTACTTCCGAGCAGTACTTC. The encoded protein is CSVSTSEQYF.

Of note for this clonotype: With a much larger clone just one base away, this may be a read error. This chain connects TRBV2 to TRBJ1-5; 12 nucleotides line up with TRBD1. Germline CDR1 SNHLY, CDR2 FYNNEI. The CDR3 is made up of 17 amino acids. Losses at the gene ends were 7 bases for V and 9 bases for J; bases not matched to a gene: 16. CDR3: CASIGSGTGGFLGPQHF. CDR3 nucleotide sequence: TGTGCCAGCATTGGCTCCGGGACAGGGGGCTTTCTAGGGCCCCAGCATTTT.

This clonotype occurred many times. The rearrangement links TRBV15 to TRBJ1-2; 8 bases are shared with TRBD1. V trimming: 5 bases; J trimming: 7 bases; junction bases outside the gene matches: 12. The germline CDR1 and CDR2 sequences are LNHNV and YYDKDF (reference sequence). This CDR3 region has 15 residues. The CDR3 spells CATSSRLRTGRGYTF. As DNA, the CDR3 is TGTGCCACCAGCTCCCGCCTTAGGACAGGGCGTGGCTACACCTTC. Based on the CDR3 plus reference TRBV15 and TRBJ1-2, the full variable domain is DAMVIQNPRYQVTQFGKPVTLSCSQTLNHNVMYWYQQKSSQAPKLLFHYYDKDFNNEADTPDNFQSRRPNTSFCFLDIRSPGLGDTAMYLCATSSRLRTGRGYTFGSGTRLTVV.

Note on this clonotype: This likely reflects a read error, since a far larger clone is one base away. The CDR3 DNA follows: TGTGCCAGCACCTGGACCGGCTGGAGCTCCTACAATGAGCAGTACTTC. Amino acid sequence: CASTWTGWSSYNEQYF. The chain links TRBV12-3 or TRBV12-4 to TRBJ2-4; D is undetermined. The CDR3 covers 16 residues. Trimming removed 7 bases at V and 13 bases at J, with 29 bases between.